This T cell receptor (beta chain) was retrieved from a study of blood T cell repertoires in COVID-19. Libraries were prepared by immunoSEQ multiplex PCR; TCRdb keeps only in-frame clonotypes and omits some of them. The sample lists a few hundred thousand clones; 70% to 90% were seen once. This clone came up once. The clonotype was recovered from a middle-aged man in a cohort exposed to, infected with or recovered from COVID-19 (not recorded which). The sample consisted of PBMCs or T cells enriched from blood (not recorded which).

The CDR3 nucleotides read TGTGCCAGCAGCTTGGGCGTGGGTTTGGGGACAGGACGCTACAATGAGCAGTTCTTC. It encodes CASSLGVGLGTGRYNEQFF. The J gene is TRBJ2-1, the V gene TRBV5-4; TRBD1 agrees at 8 bases. The CDR3 has 19 amino acids. Looked up from germline, CDR1 is SGHNT and CDR2 is YYREEE (reference sequence). V dropped 0 bases and J dropped 3; count of bases not matched to a gene: 14.